Listed below are T cell receptor beta chains from one sample, sequenced in a study of a mutant IDH1 vaccine in newly diagnosed glioma. These receptors lack a known antigen. Generated by immunoSEQ multiplex PCR, the TCRdb table keeps only in-frame clones and is missing some. The sample has 77,000 or so clones; 75% to 90% are singletons. The sequencing used PBMCs, collected from a glioma patient whose treatment included an IDH1 peptide vaccine. The receptors derive from a woman aged 45-65 years with glioma. The CDR3 runs from the conserved cysteine through the conserved F or W. The order of the fields is J gene, V gene, clone size, D gene, CDR3 length, CDR3 protein, CDR3 DNA. A D gene is named only where the DNA matches it firmly. The size entry is marked missing in some rows and otherwise reads once, few, many or a size class.

TRBJ1-4	TRBV6-1	-	-	14	CAARGRDGNEKLFF	TGTGCCGCACGGGGTAGGGACGGAAATGAAAAACTGTTTTTT
TRBJ1-3	TRBV10-2	-	-	14	CASSRGMDGNTIYF	TGCGCCAGCAGTCGGGGGATGGATGGAAACACCATATATTTT
TRBJ1-1	TRBV6-6	-	-	14	CASSYLGGYTEAFF	TGTGCCAGCAGTTACTTAGGGGGGTACACTGAAGCTTTCTTT
TRBJ2-3	TRBV4-1	-	-	16	CASSQEGPPSTDTQYF	TGCGCCAGCAGCCAAGAGGGTCCGCCCTCCACAGATACGCAGTATTTT
TRBJ2-3	TRBV5-6	once	TRBD2	17	CASSSQVVAGIPDTQYF	TGTGCCAGCAGCTCCCAGGTGGTAGCGGGAATCCCAGATACGCAGTATTTT
TRBJ2-5	TRBV4-1	-	TRBD2	13	CASSRLAGETQYF	TGCGCCAGCAGTCGACTAGCCGGGGAGACCCAGTACTTC
TRBJ2-3	TRBV25-1	-	-	13	CASSVQVADTQYF	TGTGCCAGCAGTGTACAGGTCGCAGATACGCAGTATTTT
TRBJ1-2	TRBV6-6	-	-	13	CASSPWGNYGYTF	TGTGCCAGCAGCCCCTGGGGGAACTATGGCTACACCTTC
TRBJ2-3	TRBV9	-	-	15	CASSVVVGSTDTQYF	TGTGCCAGCAGCGTAGTAGTCGGCAGCACAGATACGCAGTATTTT
TRBJ1-2	TRBV28	-	-	12	CASGGQSYGYTF	TGTGCCAGCGGAGGACAGAGCTATGGCTACACCTTC
TRBJ2-2	TRBV5-4	-	TRBD2	16	CASSTWTSRDTGELFF	TGTGCCAGCAGCACGTGGACTAGCAGAGACACCGGGGAGCTGTTTTTT
TRBJ2-7	TRBV11-1	few	TRBD1	15	CASSRQGAGLVEQYF	TGTGCCAGCAGCAGACAGGGGGCTGGGCTGGTCGAGCAGTACTTC
TRBJ2-2	TRBV30	-	-	14	CAWSVRTSTGELFF	TGTGCCTGGAGTGTACGGACTTCCACCGGGGAGCTGTTTTTT
TRBJ2-1	TRBV5-4	-	-	15	CASNPSLQMGNEQFF	TGTGCCAGCAACCCGAGCTTACAGATGGGCAATGAGCAGTTCTTC
TRBJ1-1	TRBV5-1	-	-	16	CASSLAGPGFGTEAFF	TGCGCCAGCAGCTTGGCGGGGCCGGGCTTCGGCACTGAAGCTTTCTTT
TRBJ2-7	TRBV28	once	TRBD2	15	CASRRRLAASYEQYF	TGTGCCAGCAGACGTAGACTAGCGGCCTCCTACGAGCAGTACTTC
TRBJ2-1	TRBV5-1	-	TRBD1	14	CASSFGTAYNEQFF	TGCGCCAGCAGCTTTGGGACAGCCTACAATGAGCAGTTCTTC
TRBJ1-1	TRBV5-4	-	-	14	CASSSKAMNTEAFF	TGTGCCAGCAGCTCCAAAGCCATGAACACTGAAGCTTTCTTT
TRBJ1-2	TRBV28	-	TRBD1	12	CDWDRGNYGYTF	TGTGATTGGGACAGGGGAAACTATGGCTACACCTTC
TRBJ2-7	TRBV10-1	-	TRBD2	14	CASSKSGTIDEQYF	TGCGCCAGCAGTAAGAGCGGGACGATCGACGAGCAGTACTTC
TRBJ2-1	TRBV4-2	few	-	13	CASSQDIDNEQFF	TGTGCCAGCAGCCAAGACATAGACAATGAGCAGTTCTTC
TRBJ1-1	TRBV27	-	-	14	CASSLRGRNTEAFF	TGTGCCAGCAGTTTGCGCGGGAGGAACACTGAAGCTTTCTTT
TRBJ1-4	TRBV27	-	-	13	CASSSDRNEKLFF	TGTGCCAGCAGTTCGGACCGTAATGAAAAACTGTTTTTT
TRBJ1-3	TRBV5-6	-	TRBD1	16	CASSQDRGVVWNTIYF	TGTGCCAGCAGCCAGGACAGGGGAGTAGTGTGGAACACCATATATTTT
TRBJ1-1	TRBV5-1	once	-	16	CASSPQPLQVNTEAFF	TGCGCCAGCAGCCCACAACCACTACAGGTGAACACTGAAGCTTTCTTT
TRBJ1-3	TRBV28	-	-	13	CASSPSGGNTIYF	TGTGCCAGCAGTCCGAGTGGAGGAAACACCATATATTTT
TRBJ2-2	TRBV19	-	-	21	CASSIVPPFAGRTGYTGELFF	TGTGCCAGTAGTATAGTTCCCCCCTTCGCAGGGAGGACGGGCTACACCGGGGAGCTGTTTTTT
TRBJ2-5	TRBV11-2	-	TRBD2	16	CASSQGTSGRVETQYF	TGTGCCAGCAGCCAAGGGACTAGCGGGAGGGTTGAGACCCAGTACTTC
TRBJ1-1	TRBV19	-	-	13	CASNPGADTEAFF	TGTGCCAGTAATCCTGGGGCCGACACTGAAGCTTTCTTT
TRBJ2-5	TRBV23-1	-	-	15	CASSQLIEAWETQYF	TGCGCCAGCAGTCAATTAATAGAGGCTTGGGAGACCCAGTACTTC
TRBJ2-5	TRBV9	-	-	15	CASSPGGWDQETQYF	TGTGCCAGCAGCCCCGGCGGCTGGGACCAAGAGACCCAGTACTTC
TRBJ2-7	TRBV18	-	-	15	CASSPGSGAQLEQYF	TGTGCCAGCTCACCCGGGTCAGGGGCCCAACTCGAGCAGTACTTC